The 9 T cell receptor beta chains reported below all come from one sample, sequenced in a study of control samples from healthy donors and cancer patients. This table comes from immunoSEQ multiplex PCR, and its TCRdb copy is limited to in-frame clones, with some not included. The sample holds 150,000 to 200,000 clones, roughly 91% seen once. The specimen sequenced was blood. These receptors originate from a woman in her thirties in good health.

V gene TRBV11-1 combines with J gene TRBJ2-7, with D possibly matching TRBD1 (6 bases). V was clipped by 3 bases and J by 6 bases, with 9 bases between them. This CDR3 comprises 12 residues. Germline CDR1 and CDR2: SGHAT and FQDESV (reference sequence). In DNA, the CDR3 is TGTGCCAGCAGCTTGCGAGGGGGCGAGCAGTACTTC. Translating it yields CASSLRGGEQYF.

The chain recombines TRBV25-1 with TRBJ1-2; D gene ambiguous. With 8 bases removed from V and 0 bases from J, the gap between germline ends came to 10 bases. Germline V CDR1 and CDR2: MGHDK, SYGVNS. This CDR3 has 13 amino acids. CDR3 nucleotide sequence: TGTGCCAGCCGGCCAGCATCTAACTATGGCTACACCTTC. Its protein is CASRPASNYGYTF.

CDR3 amino acids: CASSKDPPKPPTLAGELFF. The CDR3 DNA sequence: TGTGCCAGCAGCAAAGACCCCCCCAAGCCACCGACACTAGCCGGGGAGCTGTTTTTT. The chain couples TRBV21-1 to TRBJ2-2; the table's TRBD2 call for D was not verified on the DNA. TRBV21-1 is assigned pseudogene status. This CDR3 has 19 residues.

V and J are TRBV9 and TRBJ1-1; possibly TRBD1 for D (5 bases). Germline assignment: CDR1 SGDLS and CDR2 YYNGEE. Between the trimmed V and J ends, which lost 3 bases and 0 bases, there was a span of 9 bases. The CDR3 is 14 amino acids. The chain's CDR3 is CASSAETVNTEAFF. The CDR3 DNA follows: TGTGCCAGCAGCGCCGAGACAGTGAACACTGAAGCTTTCTTT.

This clone was observed once. The chain links TRBV5-5 to TRBJ1-2; TRBD1 might be the D (6 bases). With 3 bases removed from V and 5 bases from J, the gap between germline ends came to 17 bases. Germline CDR1 SGHKS, CDR2 YYEKEE (reference sequence). The CDR3 has 15 residues. This CDR3 is CASSSGGGKAYGYTF. The DNA of the CDR3 is TGTGCCAGCAGCTCGGGAGGGGGGAAGGCATATGGCTACACCTTC.

The chain carries TRBV4-1 and TRBJ2-7; 10 nucleotides align to TRBD2. The CDR3 extends over 15 amino acids. J lost 2 bases, V lost 1 base, and 2 bases had no gene match. From germline, CDR1 is MGHRA and CDR2 YSYEKL. The CDR3 coding sequence is TGCGCCAGCAGCCAAGGGACTAGCGGAACCTACGAGCAGTACTTC. This gives the protein CASSQGTSGTYEQYF.

The J gene is TRBJ2-1, the V gene TRBV6-5; the match to TRBD1 covers 8 bases. After removal of 5 bases from V and 1 base from J, the junction contained 4 bases not matched to a gene. The CDR3 loop spans 15 amino acids. The V gene's germline CDR1 is MNHEY and CDR2 SVGAGI. Here the CDR3 reads CASSPDRVSYNEQFF. CDR3 DNA sequence: TGTGCCAGCAGTCCGGACAGGGTTTCCTACAATGAGCAGTTCTTC.

The chain links TRBV4-1 to TRBJ2-5; D not certain. V shed 1 base and J shed 0 bases, with 6 bases lying between them. CDR1 and CDR2 (germline): MGHRA, YSYEKL. CDR3 size: 14 residues. As DNA, the CDR3 is TGCGCCAGCAGCCAAGGACGCAACCAAGAGACCCAGTACTTC. Protein: CASSQGRNQETQYF.

J is TRBJ2-2 and V is TRBV28; 9 nucleotides agree with TRBD2. CDR3 size: 16 residues. Germline V gene lookup returns CDR1 MDHEN and CDR2 SYDVKM. Trimming took 5 bases from V and 1 from J; bases not matched to a gene: 5. The CDR3, as DNA: TGTGCCAGCAGTCCCCATAGCGGGGGGAACACCGGGGAGCTGTTTTTT. Encoded protein: CASSPHSGGNTGELFF.